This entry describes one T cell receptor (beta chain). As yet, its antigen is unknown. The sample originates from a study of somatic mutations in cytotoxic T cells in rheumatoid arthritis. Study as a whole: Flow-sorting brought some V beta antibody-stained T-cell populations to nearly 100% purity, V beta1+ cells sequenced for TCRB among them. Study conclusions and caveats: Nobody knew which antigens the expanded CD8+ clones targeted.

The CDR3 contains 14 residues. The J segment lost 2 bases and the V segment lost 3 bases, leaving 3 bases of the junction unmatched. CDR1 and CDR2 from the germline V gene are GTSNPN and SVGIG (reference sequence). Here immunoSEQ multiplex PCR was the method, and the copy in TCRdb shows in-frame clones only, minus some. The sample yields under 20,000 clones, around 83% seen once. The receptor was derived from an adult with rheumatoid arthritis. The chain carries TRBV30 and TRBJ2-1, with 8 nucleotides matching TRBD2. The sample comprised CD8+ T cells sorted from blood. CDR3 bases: TGTGCCTGGAGAGGTAGCGGGGCCTACAATGAGCAGTTCTTC. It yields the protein CAWRGSGAYNEQFF.